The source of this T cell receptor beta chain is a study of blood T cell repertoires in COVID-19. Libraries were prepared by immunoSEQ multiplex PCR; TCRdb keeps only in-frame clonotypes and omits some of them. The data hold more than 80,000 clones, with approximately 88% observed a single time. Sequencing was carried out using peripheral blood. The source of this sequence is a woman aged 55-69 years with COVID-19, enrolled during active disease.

The DNA for the CDR3 is TGTGCCAGCAGCGTTTATTCGTACCAAGAGACCCAGTACTTC. Protein sequence: CASSVYSYQETQYF. This chain connects TRBV9 to TRBJ2-5; no clear D gene. The CDR3 has 14 residues. Germline CDR1 and CDR2: SGDLS and YYNGEE. V lost 2 bases and J lost 0, with 8 bases in between.